The source of this T cell receptor beta chain is a study of response to subunit inactivated influenza vaccine listed by TCRdb under 2018. About the study as a whole: The study used deep quantitative T cell receptor repertoire profiling to track responses to a trivalent subunit inactivated influenza vaccine. General conclusions and limits of the study: According to the authors, only a limited number of new T cells may be recruited by each seasonal influenza vaccination.

The method behind the library was RT-PCR. The listed sequencing device is Illumina HiSeq 2500. The public sequencing data were trimmed at Q25 with fastp and processed into clonotypes with MiXCR by TCRdb, which kept only in-frame beta chains. Under each unique CDR3 protein, matching rows form one entry showing the most common genes and DNA. The sample table contains about 700,000 distinct CDR3 sequences; only one count was recorded for approximately 13% of them. 5.5% to 7% of the sample rests with the top ten. A word on this clonotype: Its antigen is currently not known. Per-base qualities were not stored, and no clone one base away is much larger.

The CDR3 spans 15 residues, from the cysteine through the phenylalanine. Only CDR3 DNA remains: 45 bases, in frame from the first base. V is pared back by 6 bases and J by 4 bases, with 18 bases lying between the germline termini. Based on the germline V gene, the CDR1 and CDR2 sequences are MNHEY and SVGEGT. This receptor was taken from a man aged 50 to 59 who received an inactivated influenza vaccine. Donor details come from another sample of the same person, matched by shared clones. The specimen comprised PBMCs from blood, sampled less than 15 days before vaccination. This receptor chain uses TRBV6-2 or TRBV6-3 and TRBJ1-2, with the D gene not clear enough to name. The CDR3: CASSRAGTLPYGYTF. The DNA reads TGTGCCAGCAGCCGGGCAGGCACGCTCCCCTATGGCTACACCTTC.